The text below deals with one T cell receptor beta chain. Its specificity is not known. Measured with immunoSEQ multiplex PCR; TCRdb has only the in-frame clones, and not every one. Found here are about 66,000 clones, roughly 85% of them singletons; the top ten hold approximately 6.8%. The sample originates from a study of OX40 agonist ivuxolimab in advanced cancers. General study results and limits: Expanded clones were, on average, more numerous among CD8+ T cells than CD4+.

This CDR3 is built from 18 residues. The trim removed 0 bases at V and 4 bases at J, leaving 14 bases unmatched. Germline V gene data show CDR1 as SNHLY and CDR2 as FYNNEI. The receptor's source is an adult with an advanced solid tumor such as melanoma, head and neck, liver or kidney cancer. The V and J genes are TRBV2 and TRBJ1-2; 7 bases map to TRBD1. This material consisted of CD4+ or CD8+ T cells sorted from blood, taken in a trial of the OX40 agonist ivuxolimab. CDR3 in amino acids: CASSEASGQPSSAYGYTF. The CDR3 coding sequence is TGTGCCAGCAGTGAAGCGTCGGGACAGCCAAGTAGTGCCTATGGCTACACCTTC. Filled out from reference TRBV2 and TRBJ1-2, the complete variable domain reads EPEVTQTPSHQVTQMGQEVILRCVPISNHLYFYWYRQILGQKVEFLVSFYNNEISEKSEIFDDQFSVERPDGSNFTLKIRSTKLEDSAMYFCASSEASGQPSSAYGYTFGSGTRLTVV.